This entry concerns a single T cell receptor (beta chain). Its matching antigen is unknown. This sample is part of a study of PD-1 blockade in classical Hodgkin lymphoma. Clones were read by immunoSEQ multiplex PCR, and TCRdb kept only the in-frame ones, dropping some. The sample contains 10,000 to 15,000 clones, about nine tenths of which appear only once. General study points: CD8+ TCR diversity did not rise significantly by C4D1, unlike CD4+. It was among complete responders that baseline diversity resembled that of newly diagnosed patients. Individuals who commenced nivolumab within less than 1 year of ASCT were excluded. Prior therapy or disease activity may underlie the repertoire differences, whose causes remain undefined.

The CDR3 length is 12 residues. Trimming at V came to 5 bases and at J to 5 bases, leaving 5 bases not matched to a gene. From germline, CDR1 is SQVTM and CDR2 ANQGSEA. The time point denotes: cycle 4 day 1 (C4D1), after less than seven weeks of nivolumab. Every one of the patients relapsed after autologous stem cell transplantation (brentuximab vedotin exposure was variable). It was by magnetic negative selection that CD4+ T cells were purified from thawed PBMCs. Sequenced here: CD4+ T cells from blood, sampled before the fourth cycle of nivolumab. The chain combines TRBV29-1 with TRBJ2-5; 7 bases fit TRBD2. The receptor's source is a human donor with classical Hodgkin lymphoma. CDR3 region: CSVFWEGETQYF. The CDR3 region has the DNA TGCAGCGTTTTTTGGGAGGGGGAGACCCAGTACTTC.